Below, one T cell receptor beta chain is given with its context. The data derive from a study of blood T cell repertoires in COVID-19. Profiling relied on immunoSEQ multiplex PCR, and the TCRdb table lists in-frame clones only, not all of them. This sample has around 130,000 clones; almost 85% occur once, and the top ten carry less than 3%. Germline CDR1 and CDR2: SGHKS and YYEKEE (reference sequence). The CDR3 is 15 residues long. V was trimmed by 4 bases and J by 0 bases, leaving 13 bases between them. The chain recombines TRBV5-5 with TRBJ1-1, with D possibly matching TRBD1 (5 bases). The clonotype was recovered from a man in his fifties with acute or convalescent COVID-19. The sequencing sample was made of peripheral blood. The CDR3 DNA reads TGTGCCAGCAGCCTGGACGGGGGAATGAACACTGAAGCTTTCTTT. As protein: CASSLDGGMNTEAFF. Together with reference TRBV5-5 and TRBJ1-1, the CDR3 gives the full variable domain: DAGVTQSPTHLIKTRGQQVTLRCSPISGHKSVSWYQQVLGQGPQFIFQYYEKEERGRGNFPDRFSARQFPNYSSELNVNALLLGDSALYLCASSLDGGMNTEAFFGQGTRLTVV.